Shown below are 2 T cell receptor beta chains from a single sample sequenced in a study of cytomegalovirus exposure and HLA in healthy donors. PCR involved 60 Vbeta and 13 Jbeta primers. Generated by immunoSEQ multiplex PCR, the TCRdb table keeps only in-frame clones and is missing some. The data show 33,000 or so clones, with approximately 90% seen just once and less than 3.5% held by the top ten. Sequenced material: PBMCs. Receptors originate from a woman aged 18-30 years in good health and CMV-seronegative.

The chain joins TRBV27 to TRBJ2-1, with 7 bases matching TRBD2. Germline V gene sequence: CDR1 MNHEY, CDR2 SMNVEV (reference sequence). The CDR3 loop spans 15 amino acids. The J segment lost 6 bases and the V segment lost 2 bases, leaving 7 bases of the junction unmatched. In DNA form, the CDR3 reads TGTGCCAGCAGTTTAGGGGCCCCGGGGGGCAATGAGCAGTTCTTC. Residues: CASSLGAPGGNEQFF.

To note about this clone: The junction departs from germline at one end; a sequencing error may be responsible. The chain uses TRBV5-1 and TRBJ2-1; 11 nucleotides match TRBD2. This CDR3 is built from 16 residues. Per germline, CDR1 SGHRS and CDR2 YFSETQ. CDR3 protein: CVSSLAGLAAGYEQFF. The DNA for the CDR3 is TGCGTCAGCAGCTTAGCGGGACTAGCGGCTGGCTATGAGCAGTTCTTC.